The rows below give T cell receptor beta chains drawn from one sample of a study of blood T cell repertoires in COVID-19. The data were produced by immunoSEQ multiplex PCR, yet TCRdb's version contains in-frame clones alone and is incomplete. Of about 59,000 clones listed, about nine tenths are singletons. The sequenced material came from peripheral blood. Receptor source: a man at least 80 years old with acute or convalescent COVID-19. Both conserved end residues are part of each CDR3. Each record gives: V gene, J gene, clone size, D gene, CDR3 protein, CDR3 DNA. A D gene is named only where the DNA matches it firmly. Clone size, where shown, is once, few, many, or a class for clones that have expanded.

TRBV19,TRBJ1-1,-,-,CASSIAPLGEAFF,TGTGCCAGTAGTATAGCCCCTTTGGGCGAAGCTTTCTTT
TRBV5-6,TRBJ2-3,-,-,CASSLASFSTDTQYF,TGTGCCAGCAGCCTGGCTAGTTTTAGCACAGATACGCAGTATTTT
TRBV4-1,TRBJ1-1,-,-,CASSQDLRGNTEAFF,TGCGCCAGCAGCCAAGATCTGCGGGGAAACACTGAAGCTTTCTTT
TRBV19,TRBJ1-1,-,TRBD1,CASSIGGTAWNTEAFF,TGTGCCAGTAGTATAGGGGGGACAGCCTGGAACACTGAAGCTTTCTTT
TRBV2,TRBJ2-7,-,TRBD2,CASSSPGLGTYEQYF,TGTGCCAGCAGTTCGCCGGGACTAGGGACCTACGAGCAGTACTTC
TRBV19,TRBJ1-6,-,TRBD1,CASSSLGQGNNSPLHF,TGTGCCAGTAGCAGCCTAGGACAGGGTAATAATTCACCCCTCCACTTT
TRBV2,TRBJ2-5,-,TRBD2,CASRRLAGGEETQYF,TGTGCCAGCAGGAGACTAGCGGGGGGCGAAGAGACCCAGTACTTC
TRBV3-1/TRBV3-2,TRBJ2-3,once,TRBD2,CASSFLFSGGAGDTQYF,TGTGCCAGCAGTTTCTTATTTAGCGGGGGGGCCGGGGATACGCAGTATTTT
TRBV6-5,TRBJ1-1,-,TRBD1,CASRRTGDGSTEAFF,TGTGCCAGCAGAAGGACAGGGGACGGCAGCACTGAAGCTTTCTTT
TRBV7-6,TRBJ2-5,-,TRBD2,CASSLGTSGGRQETQYF,TGTGCCAGCAGCTTAGGGACTAGCGGGGGGAGGCAAGAGACCCAGTACTTC